Below, 17 T cell receptor beta chains from the same sample are listed, as sequenced in a study. TCRdb passed the 5' RACE reads through MiXCR, listing each CDR3 protein once. The repertoire consists of approximately 21,000 distinct CDR3 sequences, with around 30% occurring once and the leading ten covering 2% to 2.5%. Sequencing input: tumor-infiltrating naive CD4+ T cells sorted from the breast tumor. Regarding subset: naive CD4+ T cells, CD4+CD45RA+CD25-. Receptor source: a female donor with breast cancer.

There are many counts of this clonotype. The V gene is TRBV20-1, the J gene TRBJ1-5; D is perhaps TRBD1 (6 bases). The germline V gene has CDR1 DFQATT and CDR2 SNEGSKA (reference sequence). The CDR3 consists of 13 residues. Deletions cut 6 bases from V and 5 bases from J, with 14 bases between. The CDR3 coding sequence is TGCAGTGCAGGGGGGTCATTCCATCAGCCCCAGCATTTT. Its translation is CSAGGSFHQPQHF.

V is TRBV5-1 and J is TRBJ2-3, with 14 positions matching TRBD2. The J segment lost 6 bases and the V segment lost 3 bases, leaving 6 bases of the junction unmatched. The CDR3 spans 16 residues. The V gene's germline CDR1 is SGHRS and CDR2 YFSETQ. The DNA of the CDR3 is TGCGCCAGCAGCTCCGGGACTAGCGGGAGTAGGGATACGCAGTATTTT. It yields the protein CASSSGTSGSRDTQYF.

The CDR3 bases are TGTGCCAGCAGTCGCGGACCCTACGAGCAGTACTTC. Its protein product is CASSRGPYEQYF. This sequence joins TRBV2 and TRBJ2-7, with D unclear. Looked up from germline, CDR1 is SNHLY and CDR2 is FYNNEI. The CDR3 is 12 residues long. Trimming removed 5 bases at V and 2 bases at J, with 7 bases between.

The chain has TRBV10-3 and TRBJ2-7; D ambiguous. Trimming took off 2 bases at V and 2 bases at J, with 10 bases between the two ends. Germline CDR1 reads ENHRY; CDR2 reads SYGVKD. There are 14 residues in the CDR3. The CDR3 sequence is CAISESSVAYEQYF. For the CDR3, the DNA is TGTGCCATCAGTGAGAGTAGTGTAGCCTACGAGCAGTACTTC.

This clonotype has only a few counts. The J gene is TRBJ2-1, the V gene TRBV4-1, with TRBD2 identical over 13 bases. Germline loops: CDR1 MGHRA, CDR2 YSYEKL. V shed 1 base and J 7 bases; nucleotides not matched to a gene: 7. The CDR3 runs to 17 residues. The CDR3 is CASSQVSGLAGLNEQFF. DNA for the CDR3: TGCGCCAGCAGCCAAGTCTCGGGACTAGCGGGATTGAATGAGCAGTTCTTC.

This clonotype has more than one count but fewer than ten. The rearrangement uses TRBV20-1 and TRBJ2-3; 7 positions agree with TRBD2. This CDR3 is built from 15 residues. CDR1 DFQATT and CDR2 SNEGSKA come from the germline V gene (reference sequence). The CDR3 region has the DNA TGCAGCGCATCGACGCGGGAGAAGGGAAAAGATACGCAGTATTTT. Its translation is CSASTREKGKDTQYF.

In regard to this clonotype: A much larger clonotype is one base distant, so this may be a read error. This chain uses TRBV15 with TRBJ2-1; maybe TRBD1 (6 bases). From germline, CDR1 is LNHNV and CDR2 YYDKDF (reference sequence). This CDR3 spans 15 amino acids. CDR3 DNA: TGTGCCACCGGCAGAGATTTGGGCAGGGGCAATGAGCAGTTCTTC. Protein product: CATGRDLGRGNEQFF.

The chain carries TRBV11-2 and TRBJ2-7; 9 bases map to TRBD1. V shed 5 bases, J shed 0 bases, and the junction held 5 bases outside the gene matches. The CDR3 is 15 amino acids. In germline, CDR1 is SGHAT, CDR2 FQNNGV. This CDR3 reads CASSPTGGNSYEQYF. The DNA for the CDR3 is TGTGCCAGCAGCCCCACAGGGGGCAACTCCTACGAGCAGTACTTC.

A remark on this clonotype: A much larger clone is a single base away; this may be a read error. The chain joins TRBV10-2 to TRBJ2-1; no clear D gene. From germline, CDR1 is WSHSY and CDR2 SAAADI. Deletions cut 0 bases from V and 10 bases from J, with 7 bases between. The CDR3 loop spans 12 amino acids. CDR3 coding DNA: TGCGCCAGCAGTGAGTCGCGTAAAGAGCAGTTCTTC. Protein product: CASSESRKEQFF.

With respect to this clonotype: Germline is not matched at one junction end, which may reflect a read error. The CDR3, as DNA: TGCGCCAGCAGCTCCAACCCACAGGGTCCCTACGACGATCAGTACTTC. It specifies CASSSNPQGPYDDQYF. This chain uses TRBV5-1 with TRBJ2-7; a possible D gene is TRBD1 (6 bases). Germline CDR1 and CDR2: SGHRS and YFSETQ. This CDR3 is 16 amino acids long.

This clonotype was detected only a few times. V and J are TRBV20-1 and TRBJ1-5, with a weak D call TRBD1 (5 bases). Germline CDR1 reads DFQATT; CDR2 reads SNEGSKA (reference sequence). V lost 3 bases and J lost 4, with 16 bases in between. This CDR3 region has 15 residues. The DNA for the CDR3 is TGCAGTGCTAGCTCCCCAGGGAGGGTGAATCAGCCCCAGCATTTT. It translates to CSASSPGRVNQPQHF.

This clonotype appeared a few times. One base away lies a much larger clone, so this may be a sequencing read error. The V call is TRBV5-5, the J call TRBJ1-5; 7 bases match TRBD1. The CDR3 covers 15 residues. V trimming: 2 bases; J trimming: 7 bases; junction bases outside the gene matches: 9. The germline V gene has CDR1 SGHKS and CDR2 YYEKEE (reference sequence). The CDR3 reads CASSFSSEQGQPQHF. Written as DNA, the CDR3 is TGTGCCAGCAGCTTTTCATCGGAACAGGGGCAGCCCCAGCATTTT. Full variable domain (outside the CDR3, taken from reference TRBV5-5 and TRBJ1-5): DAGVTQSPTHLIKTRGQQVTLRCSPISGHKSVSWYQQVLGQGPQFIFQYYEKEERGRGNFPDRFSARQFPNYSSELNVNALLLGDSALYLCASSFSSEQGQPQHFGDGTRLSIL.

This clonotype is a singleton in its sample. At one end, the junction sequence differs from germline, possibly due to a read error. The V call is TRBV6-6, the J call TRBJ2-7; D is ambiguous. The CDR3 spans 13 residues. The germline gives CDR1 MNHNY, CDR2 SVGAGI (reference sequence). This chain's CDR3 is CASSYSPYYELYF. The CDR3 coding sequence is TGTGCCAGCAGTTACTCTCCGTACTACGAGCTGTACTTC.

V usage is TRBV28 and J usage is TRBJ1-6, with 10 bases matching TRBD1. CDR3 length: 14 residues. Trimming at V came to 7 bases and at J to 10 bases, leaving 7 bases not matched to a gene. Germline CDR1 reads MDHEN; CDR2 reads SYDVKM. CDR3 region: CASTSGTGVSPLHF. The DNA for the CDR3 is TGTGCCAGCACGTCCGGGACAGGGGTCTCACCCCTCCACTTT.

With regard to this clonotype: Its ends do not fully match the called genes, so a read error is possible. The CDR3 loop reads CATNRGANTEAFF. As DNA, the CDR3 is TGCGCCACCAACAGAGGGGCGAACACTGAAGCTTTCTTT. This sequence joins TRBV15 and TRBJ1-1; perhaps TRBD1 as D (5 bases). Germline V gene lookup returns CDR1 LNHNV and CDR2 YYDKDF (reference sequence). The CDR3 has 13 residues.

This chain links TRBV5-5 with TRBJ1-2; 8 positions match TRBD1. This CDR3 is built from 15 residues. V dropped 2 bases and J dropped 0; count of bases not matched to a gene: 3. Germline loops: CDR1 SGHKS, CDR2 YYEKEE (reference sequence). This CDR3 is CASSFGTGTNYGYTF. CDR3 DNA: TGTGCCAGCAGCTTCGGGACAGGAACTAACTATGGCTACACCTTC.

This sequence joins TRBV6-5 and TRBJ1-2; D remains unclear. Germline CDR1 reads MNHEY; CDR2 reads SVGAGI. V was pared by 0 bases and J by 10 bases, with 24 bases between. The CDR3 contains 17 residues. CDR3 bases: TGTGCCAGCAGTTACTCGCCCCACATCAGAACACGGATGGACTACACCTTC. It codes for CASSYSPHIRTRMDYTF.